The rows below give T cell receptor beta chains drawn from one sample of a study of blood T cell repertoires in COVID-19. The repertoire was sequenced with immunoSEQ multiplex PCR; TCRdb's copy has only in-frame clones and lacks some. The sample shows 250,000 to 350,000 clones, roughly 85% of them seen only once. What was sequenced was PBMCs or T cells enriched from blood (not recorded which). The receptors come from a woman between 45 and 65 years old who had recovered from COVID-19. CDR3s include the opening cysteine and the closing phenylalanine or tryptophan. D genes are given only for firm matches. Rows may omit the clone size; those that give it use once, few, many or a size class.

v_gene	j_gene	d_gene	abundance	CDR3aa	CDR3nt
TRBV27	TRBJ1-2	TRBD1	NA	CASRIRDRGAYGYTF	TGTGCCAGCAGAATCCGGGACAGGGGGGCCTATGGCTACACCTTC
TRBV27	TRBJ2-5	TRBD1	NA	CASSLLGQALETQYF	TGTGCCAGCAGTCTCCTTGGACAGGCGCTCGAGACCCAGTACTTC
TRBV19	TRBJ1-2	TRBD1	NA	CASSIFPGGDYGYTF	TGTGCCAGTAGTATCTTCCCAGGGGGCGACTATGGCTACACCTTC
TRBV29-1	TRBJ2-5	TRBD2	NA	CSVGAGEKTQYF	TGCAGCGTTGGGGCGGGGGAAAAGACCCAGTACTTC
TRBV12-3/TRBV12-4	TRBJ1-4	NA	NA	CASGGINEKLFF	TGTGCCAGCGGGGGGATTAATGAAAAACTGTTTTTT
TRBV28	TRBJ1-4	NA	NA	CASSSWGEDKKLFF	TGTGCCAGCAGTTCATGGGGAGAGGATAAAAAACTGTTTTTT
TRBV6-5	TRBJ1-4	TRBD1	NA	CASRRQGVGEKLFF	TGTGCCAGCAGGAGACAGGGGGTAGGGGAAAAACTGTTTTTT
TRBV7-3	TRBJ1-6	NA	NA	CASSEVGGSANSPLHF	TGTGCCAGCAGCGAAGTGGGGGGGAGTGCTAATTCACCCCTCCACTTT
TRBV19	TRBJ2-1	NA	once	CASRKTLSSYNEQFF	TGTGCCAGTAGAAAGACATTGAGCTCCTACAATGAGCAGTTCTTC
TRBV7-6	TRBJ2-1	TRBD1	NA	CASSSDRNEQFF	TGTGCCAGCAGCTCGGACAGGAATGAGCAGTTCTTC
TRBV3-1/TRBV3-2	TRBJ1-2	NA	few	CASSQKAKKLPNYGYTF	TGTGCCAGCAGCCAAAAGGCAAAGAAACTACCTAACTATGGCTACACCTTC
TRBV24-1	TRBJ2-5	NA	NA	CATSDLSRGGETQYF	TGTGCCACCAGTGATTTGAGCAGGGGCGGCGAGACCCAGTACTTC
TRBV18	TRBJ1-1	TRBD1	NA	CASSPSWTGPLNTEAFF	TGTGCCAGCTCACCTTCTTGGACAGGCCCTCTGAACACTGAAGCTTTCTTT
TRBV24-1	TRBJ2-2	NA	few	CATSDTRQKNTGELFF	TGTGCCACCAGTGATACCCGACAGAAGAACACCGGGGAGCTGTTTTTT
TRBV7-2	TRBJ2-5	TRBD2	NA	CASSSWGSGGFQETQYF	TGTGCCAGCAGCTCCTGGGGTAGCGGGGGCTTCCAAGAGACCCAGTACTTC
TRBV7-8	TRBJ2-5	TRBD2	NA	CASSWTLAGVETQYF	TGTGCCAGCAGCTGGACACTAGCGGGGGTGGAGACCCAGTACTTC
TRBV30	TRBJ2-3	TRBD2	few	CAWSGGSDTQYF	TGTGCCTGGAGTGGCGGGAGCGATACGCAGTATTTT
TRBV18	TRBJ1-5	TRBD1	few	CASSPNGQGQPQHF	TGTGCCAGCTCACCAAACGGACAGGGTCAGCCCCAGCATTTT
TRBV11-2	TRBJ1-1	NA	NA	CASSLSRGVNTEAFF	TGTGCCAGCAGCTTATCACGGGGGGTGAACACTGAAGCTTTCTTT
TRBV6-6	TRBJ2-3	TRBD2	NA	CATAGGPDTQYF	TGTGCCACTGCGGGAGGCCCAGATACGCAGTATTTT
TRBV3-1/TRBV3-2	TRBJ2-4	TRBD2	NA	CASSQGLAGVKNIQYF	TGTGCCAGCAGCCAAGGGCTAGCGGGGGTCAAAAACATTCAGTACTTC
TRBV12-3/TRBV12-4	TRBJ1-2	NA	NA	CASSPLSYGYTF	TGTGCCAGCAGTCCTCTCAGCTATGGCTACACCTTC
TRBV19	TRBJ1-5	TRBD1	once	CASRRQGDVRQPQHF	TGTGCCAGTAGGAGGCAGGGGGACGTTCGACAGCCCCAGCATTTT
TRBV9	TRBJ1-3	TRBD1	NA	CASSVGIGTDSGNTIYF	TGTGCCAGCAGCGTAGGGATCGGGACAGACTCTGGAAACACCATATATTTT
TRBV28	TRBJ1-3	TRBD1	NA	CASSLWTGDAGNTIYF	TGTGCCAGCAGTTTATGGACAGGGGACGCTGGAAACACCATATATTTT
TRBV5-1	TRBJ2-1	TRBD2	NA	CASTKGVAGGPSEQFF	TGCGCCAGCACCAAAGGGGTAGCGGGAGGGCCAAGTGAGCAGTTCTTC
TRBV2	TRBJ1-5	NA	once	CASNRGSNQPQHF	TGTGCCAGCAACCGGGGTTCCAATCAGCCCCAGCATTTT
TRBV19	TRBJ1-5	TRBD1	NA	CASSRTGGAGQPQHF	TGTGCCAGTAGTAGGACAGGGGGTGCGGGTCAGCCCCAGCATTTT
TRBV9	TRBJ2-3	NA	NA	CASSVGADTQYF	TGTGCCAGCAGCGTAGGCGCAGATACGCAGTATTTT
TRBV10-1	TRBJ1-1	NA	NA	CASSESNSLFTEAFF	TGCGCCAGCAGTGAGTCAAATAGTCTGTTCACTGAAGCTTTCTTT
TRBV7-2	TRBJ2-2	NA	NA	CASSLGDRNTGELFF	TGTGCCAGCAGCTTAGGAGATCGGAACACCGGGGAGCTGTTTTTT
TRBV18	TRBJ2-3	NA	NA	CASSPPGRPEGTDTQYF	TGTGCCAGCTCACCACCGGGGCGGCCTGAGGGCACAGATACGCAGTATTTT
TRBV2	TRBJ2-3	NA	NA	CASSVQGGTSTDTQYF	TGTGCCAGCAGTGTGCAGGGGGGAACTAGCACAGATACGCAGTATTTT
TRBV11-2	TRBJ2-5	NA	NA	CASSLQWGRGQETQYF	TGTGCCAGCAGCTTACAATGGGGAAGGGGCCAAGAGACCCAGTACTTC
TRBV5-5	TRBJ2-7	NA	NA	CASSLGGLTGTRGYEQYF	TGTGCCAGCAGCTTGGGGGGGCTAACCGGGACAAGGGGCTACGAGCAGTACTTC
TRBV9	TRBJ1-2	TRBD1	NA	CASSPEGGQGYTF	TGTGCCAGCAGCCCTGAAGGGGGACAGGGCTACACCTTC
TRBV3-1/TRBV3-2	TRBJ2-7	NA	NA	CASSQDWGPGEQYF	TGTGCCAGCAGCCAAGATTGGGGGCCGGGCGAGCAGTACTTC
TRBV13	TRBJ2-3	TRBD2	NA	CASSWEREGSDTQYF	TGTGCCAGCAGCTGGGAGCGGGAGGGATCAGATACGCAGTATTTT
TRBV9	TRBJ1-2	TRBD1	NA	CASSVDWTGYGYTF	TGTGCCAGCAGCGTAGATTGGACAGGCTATGGCTACACCTTC
TRBV5-6	TRBJ1-2	NA	NA	CASSFGSTARLGYTF	TGTGCCAGCAGCTTCGGTTCCACCGCACGCCTGGGCTACACCTTC
TRBV30	TRBJ1-2	NA	NA	CAWKSLAGAEGYTF	TGTGCCTGGAAGTCACTAGCGGGGGCTGAGGGCTACACCTTC
TRBV6-5	TRBJ1-2	NA	NA	CASSLTGYPPGYTF	TGTGCCAGCAGCCTAACAGGGTATCCGCCCGGCTACACCTTC